The 2 T cell receptor delta chains below all came from one sample that was sequenced in a study of gamma-delta chains in newborns, infants, children (dated by TCRdb to between 2018 and 2020). Reads for this sample came from an Illumina MiSeq. For TCRdb, the public reads were processed anew by CATT, and duplicate DNA sequences were folded into one row. In all, the sample holds roughly 4,200 delta-chain clones, and roughly 14% of those were seen once. The ten largest clonotypes hold about 9% of the sample. Sequencing was carried out using blood. These receptors were taken from a child who was a newborn, infant or young child, either healthy, febrile or measles-vaccinated (not recorded which).

With regard to this clone: This likely reflects a read error, since a far larger clone is one base away. The same CDR3 is also encoded by other DNA sequences in this sample. The chain carries TRDV2 and TRDJ3, with D possibly being TRDD3 (5 bases). This CDR3 has 17 amino acids. Trimming took 0 bases from V and 0 from J, leaving 8 bases between them. Germline-derived CDR1 and CDR2 are GEAIGNYY and EKD. The chain's CDR3 is CACDTVLGSWDTRQMFF. The DNA for the CDR3 is TGTGCCTGTGACACCGTGCTGGGCTCCTGGGACACCCGACAGATGTTTTTC.

The chain employs TRDV2 and TRDJ3; TRDD3 might be the D (5 bases). TCRdb gives no J gene; it was assigned here by matching the DNA to germline. This CDR3 comprises 20 residues. The V and J ends lost 0 bases and 2 bases respectively, with 19 bases between them. Germline-derived CDR1 and CDR2 are GEAIGNYY and EKD. The CDR3 sequence: CACDTVLEETSAWDTRQMFF. DNA for the CDR3: TGTGCCTGTGACACCGTACTGGAGGAGACTAGTGCCTGGGACACCCGACAGATGTTTTTC.